These 29 T cell receptor beta chains came from one sample sequenced in a study of cytomegalovirus exposure and HLA in healthy donors. Researchers ran the PCR with 60 Vbeta and 13 Jbeta primers. The repertoire was sequenced with immunoSEQ multiplex PCR; TCRdb's copy has only in-frame clones and lacks some. This table has 60,000 to 95,000 clones, nearly 80% appearing once. Sample: PBMCs. These receptor sequences come from a woman in her 40s in good health and CMV-seropositive.

The CDR3 is CASSPDPGDYYEQYF. In DNA form, the CDR3 reads TGTGCCAGCAGCCCCGACCCAGGGGACTACTACGAGCAGTACTTC. The chain links TRBV7-9 to TRBJ2-7; possibly TRBD2 for D (7 bases). From germline, CDR1 is SEHNR and CDR2 FQNEAQ (reference sequence). The CDR3 has 15 residues. V shed 5 bases and J shed 3 bases, with 17 bases lying between them. The full variable domain, rest sourced from reference TRBV7-9 and TRBJ2-7, is DTGVSQNPRHKITKRGQNVTFRCDPISEHNRLYWYRQTLGQGPEFLTYFQNEAQLEKSRLLSDRFSAERPKGSFSTLEIQRTEQGDSAMYLCASSPDPGDYYEQYFGPGTRLTVT.

This clone was counted between two and nine times. The V and J genes are TRBV5-6 and TRBJ1-2; TRBD1 matches 9 bases. The V gene's germline CDR1 is SGHDT and CDR2 YYEEEE. Trimming took 2 bases from V and 8 from J; bases not matched to a gene: 7. This CDR3 spans 14 amino acids. CDR3 amino acids: CASSFIQGAGGYTF. The CDR3 DNA reads TGTGCCAGCAGCTTCATACAGGGGGCGGGAGGCTACACCTTC.

This clone was observed a single time. The chain combines TRBV27 with TRBJ2-7; maybe TRBD1 (6 bases). V lost 10 bases, J lost 3 bases, and 16 bases lay in between. CDR1 is MNHEY, CDR2 SMNVEV, per germline (reference sequence). The CDR3 totals 13 residues. This chain's CDR3 is CATKTGDRYEQYF. CDR3 in DNA: TGTGCCACTAAGACAGGAGATCGCTACGAGCAGTACTTC.

The sample holds a few counts of this clone. The rearrangement links TRBV7-2 to TRBJ1-6, with TRBD1 as a possible D gene (6 bases). This CDR3 region has 15 residues. The V gene's germline CDR1 is SGHTA and CDR2 FQGNSA. Trimming shortened V by 4 bases and J by 5 bases, and 12 bases separated the two germline ends. The CDR3 here is CASSSTGSDNSPLHF. CDR3 coding DNA: TGTGCCAGCAGCTCCACAGGGAGTGATAATTCACCCCTCCACTTT.

This chain uses TRBV9 with TRBJ1-5, with D hard to call. V was clipped by 3 bases and J by 6 bases, with 13 bases between them. CDR3 length: 14 residues. Germline V lookup: CDR1 SGDLS, CDR2 YYNGEE. Here the CDR3 DNA reads TGTGCCAGCAGCGGTCCTACCCCAAGTCAGCCCCAGCATTTT. Residues: CASSGPTPSQPQHF.

This CDR3 reads CASRRTGRNQPQHF. The CDR3 region has the DNA TGTGCCAGCAGACGGACAGGACGCAATCAGCCCCAGCATTTT. This rearrangement joins TRBV6-5 to TRBJ1-5, with 7 positions matching TRBD1. The CDR3 is 14 residues long. J lost 2 bases, V lost 6 bases, and 4 bases had no gene match. Germline values: CDR1 MNHEY, CDR2 SVGAGI.

The chain recombines TRBV5-1 with TRBJ1-1; no firm D call. The CDR3 is 15 residues long. Germline CDR1 is SGHRS and CDR2 is YFSETQ. V was shortened by 3 bases and J by 1 base, with 13 bases between the two germline ends. The CDR3 protein is CASSSQGVGNTEAFF. The CDR3 DNA reads TGCGCCAGCAGCTCCCAAGGAGTGGGGAACACTGAAGCTTTCTTT. The complete variable domain, with remaining parts taken from reference TRBV5-1 and TRBJ1-1, reads KAGVTQTPRYLIKTRGQQVTLSCSPISGHRSVSWYQQTPGQGLQFLFEYFSETQRNKGNFPGRFSGRQFSNSRSEMNVSTLELGDSALYLCASSSQGVGNTEAFFGQGTRLTVV.

There are a few counts of this clone. This chain uses TRBV14 with TRBJ1-4; 8 bases are a match to TRBD1. The CDR3 consists of 17 residues. Trimming cost V 1 base and J 2 bases; bases outside gene matches: 6. Germline V CDR1 and CDR2: SGHDN, FVKESK. DNA for the CDR3: TGTGCCAGCAGCCAAGGACCAAGACAGGGGACTAATGAAAAACTGTTTTTT. Protein sequence: CASSQGPRQGTNEKLFF.

This sequence joins TRBV4-1 and TRBJ2-7; TRBD1 matches at 8 bases. From germline, CDR1 is MGHRA and CDR2 YSYEKL. The CDR3 totals 16 residues. Trimming cost V 0 bases and J 5 bases; bases outside gene matches: 9. CDR3 nucleotide sequence: TGCGCCAGCAGCCAAGAGGAGAACAGGGGGTTCGACGAGCAGTACTTC. Translation: CASSQEENRGFDEQYF.

The V and J genes are TRBV6-6 and TRBJ2-2, with unresolved D. The germline V gene encodes CDR1 MNHNY and CDR2 SVGAGI (reference sequence). This CDR3 comprises 16 residues. V was shortened by 0 bases and J by 6 bases, with 14 bases between the two germline ends. CDR3 nucleotides: TGTGCCAGCAGTTACTCGGGCGCCTCGTTGGCCGGGGAGCTGTTTTTT. Translation: CASSYSGASLAGELFF.

The chain combines TRBV9 with TRBJ1-4, with D possibly matching TRBD1 (6 bases). The germline CDR1 and CDR2 sequences are SGDLS and YYNGEE. Between the trimmed V and J ends, which lost 3 bases and 2 bases, there was a span of 14 bases. CDR3 size: 16 residues. The CDR3 sequence is CASSGGLGSTNEKLFF. CDR3 coding DNA: TGTGCCAGCAGCGGGGGGCTCGGGTCCACTAATGAAAAACTGTTTTTT.

The chain combines TRBV4-1 with TRBJ2-1, with TRBD2 identical over 9 bases. There are 16 residues in the CDR3. V shed 6 bases, J shed 3 bases, and the junction held 9 bases outside the gene matches. The V gene's germline CDR1 is MGHRA and CDR2 YSYEKL. The CDR3 loop is CASRREGGGDYNEQFF. CDR3 DNA sequence: TGCGCCAGCAGAAGAGAGGGCGGGGGGGACTACAATGAGCAGTTCTTC.

The rearrangement uses TRBV10-3 and TRBJ2-3; TRBD2 aligns across 9 bases. The V segment lost 4 bases and the J segment 3 bases; nucleotides outside the gene matches: 8. The V gene's germline CDR1 is ENHRY and CDR2 SYGVKD. The CDR3 contains 16 residues. The CDR3 sequence: CAISVPGLAGTDTQYF. The DNA for the CDR3 is TGTGCCATCAGTGTACCGGGACTAGCTGGTACAGATACGCAGTATTTT.

J is TRBJ2-3 and V is TRBV15; 9 bases agree with TRBD2. CDR1 is LNHNV, CDR2 YYDKDF, per germline (reference sequence). The V and J ends lost 6 bases and 4 bases, in that order; junction bases with no gene match: 8. CDR3 length equals 15 residues. CDR3 in amino acids: CATRNGGGASDTQYF. DNA for the CDR3: TGTGCCACCAGGAATGGCGGGGGGGCTTCAGATACGCAGTATTTT.

CDR3 bases: TGTGCCAGCGCGAATTTCAGGGGTGAGGCTTTCTTT. It yields the protein CASANFRGEAFF. V and J are TRBV6-6 and TRBJ1-1, with D possibly matching TRBD1 (6 bases). V was trimmed by 8 bases and J by 11 bases, leaving 18 bases between them. CDR3 size: 12 residues. From germline, CDR1 is MNHNY and CDR2 SVGAGI (reference sequence).

The J gene is TRBJ2-7, the V gene TRBV7-9, with 10 bases matching TRBD1. Looked up from germline, CDR1 is SEHNR and CDR2 is FQNEAQ (reference sequence). The V gene end was trimmed by 11 bases and the J gene end by 7 bases; junction bases not matched to a gene: 11. CDR3 size: 13 residues. CDR3 bases: TGTGCCGGGGAAGGACAGGGGGTAGAAGAGCAGTACTTC. It translates to CAGEGQGVEEQYF.

V usage is TRBV28 and J usage is TRBJ2-7, with 8 bases identical to TRBD2. The germline V gene encodes CDR1 MDHEN and CDR2 SYDVKM. The CDR3 is 15 amino acids. V was pared by 7 bases and J by 6 bases, with 14 bases of the junction left unmatched. The CDR3, as DNA: TGTGCCAGCACAAAGGCGGCGGGGGGTCTCTTCGAGCAGTACTTC. Translated: CASTKAAGGLFEQYF.

The chain links TRBV29-1 to TRBJ2-3; the match to TRBD1 covers 9 bases. This CDR3 is 12 amino acids long. Germline CDR1 and CDR2: SQVTM and ANQGSEA. V was clipped by 8 bases and J by 4 bases; unmatched bases: 4. The CDR3 coding sequence is TGCAGCTCCCGGACAGGGGCAGATACGCAGTATTTT. The encoded protein is CSSRTGADTQYF.

There are a few counts of this clone. Relative to the germline gene, one junction end is altered; a read error may explain this. V usage is TRBV7-9 and J usage is TRBJ1-3; 11 nucleotides agree with TRBD1. The CDR3 is 16 residues long. Per the germline V gene, CDR1 is SEHNR and CDR2 is FQNEAQ (reference sequence). The CDR3 nucleotides read TGTTCCAGCAGCCCAGGACAGGGGGCACAGGGAAACACCATATATTTT. Its translation: CSSSPGQGAQGNTIYF.

The rearrangement joins TRBV6-5 to TRBJ2-3, with D uncertain. The germline V gene has CDR1 MNHEY and CDR2 SVGAGI. The CDR3 consists of 13 residues. Trimming stripped 1 base from V and 2 bases from J, with 4 bases between. CDR3 in amino acids: CASSYYTTDTQYF. Written as DNA, the CDR3 is TGTGCCAGCAGTTACTACACCACAGATACGCAGTATTTT.

The chain recombines TRBV29-1 with TRBJ2-1, with D possibly TRBD1 on 6 matching bases. From germline, CDR1 is SQVTM and CDR2 ANQGSEA. The CDR3 extends over 14 amino acids. V was cut by 2 bases and J by 4 bases, with 12 bases left in between. The CDR3 reads CSVEYSGVYNEQFF. In nucleotides, the CDR3 is TGCAGCGTTGAATATTCAGGGGTATACAATGAGCAGTTCTTC.

This chain joins TRBV5-1 and TRBJ2-3, with TRBD2 identical over 9 bases. V dropped 5 bases and J dropped 6; count of bases not matched to a gene: 7. Germline V CDR1 and CDR2: SGHRS, YFSETQ. This CDR3 region has 14 residues. CDR3 loop: CASRRSSGEDTQYF. The CDR3 DNA reads TGCGCCAGCAGAAGGTCTAGCGGGGAGGATACGCAGTATTTT. Drawing the rest from reference TRBV5-1 and TRBJ2-3, the complete variable domain is KAGVTQTPRYLIKTRGQQVTLSCSPISGHRSVSWYQQTPGQGLQFLFEYFSETQRNKGNFPGRFSGRQFSNSRSEMNVSTLELGDSALYLCASRRSSGEDTQYFGPGTRLTVL.

This clone was seen a single time. The rearrangement uses TRBV18 and TRBJ1-2, with D maybe TRBD1 (6 bases). Trimming removed 10 bases from V and 3 bases from J, with 21 bases in between. This CDR3 region has 15 residues. Per the germline V gene, CDR1 is KGHSH and CDR2 is LQKENI. CDR3 sequence reads: CATSQGSGVDYGYTF. The CDR3 DNA reads TGTGCCACCAGTCAGGGGTCTGGAGTAGACTATGGCTACACCTTC.

CDR3 protein: CASSRDRYTEAFF. The CDR3 DNA sequence: TGTGCCAGCAGCCGCGACAGGTACACTGAAGCTTTCTTT. The chain recombines TRBV6-6 with TRBJ1-1; possible D gene TRBD1, 6 bases. This CDR3 spans 13 amino acids. V lost 6 bases and J 3 bases, leaving 11 bases between the germline ends. The germline V gene has CDR1 MNHNY and CDR2 SVGAGI (reference sequence).

This clone was detected a few times. The V gene is TRBV5-1, the J gene TRBJ2-1; 7 bases agree with TRBD1. The CDR3 runs 16 residues. After removal of 3 bases from V and 6 bases from J, the junction contained 12 bases not matched to a gene. Germline lookup yields CDR1 SGHRS and CDR2 YFSETQ. The DNA for the CDR3 is TGCGCCAGCAGCTCGGCCCCCGGGACAGTTGTCAATGAGCAGTTCTTC. Its protein is CASSSAPGTVVNEQFF.

The chain combines TRBV7-3 with TRBJ2-6; no firm D call. V lost 4 bases and J 0 bases, leaving 13 bases between the germline ends. Germline CDR1 reads SGHTA; CDR2 reads FQGTGA. The CDR3 is 17 amino acids. The CDR3 loop reads CASSSPTQASGANVLTF. Written as DNA, the CDR3 is TGTGCCAGCAGCTCCCCCACCCAGGCCTCTGGGGCCAACGTCCTGACTTTC.

The J gene is TRBJ2-3, the V gene TRBV4-1, with 9 bases aligning to TRBD2. The CDR3 contains 14 residues. V shed 5 bases, J shed 2 bases, and the junction held 2 bases outside the gene matches. Germline V gives CDR1 MGHRA, CDR2 YSYEKL. CDR3 bases: TGCGCCAGCAGCTGGACTAGCGACACAGATACGCAGTATTTT. As protein: CASSWTSDTDTQYF.

This clone was seen ten or more times. Relative to the germline gene, one junction end is altered; a read error may explain this. This sample also contains other DNA sequences that code for the same CDR3. The J gene is TRBJ2-5, the V gene TRBV5-4, with D maybe TRBD1 (5 bases). The CDR3 runs to 15 residues. Germline lookup yields CDR1 SGHNT and CDR2 YYREEE (reference sequence). CDR3: CASSPEDSPRETQYF. In nucleotides, the CDR3 is TGCGCCAGCAGCCCCGAAGACAGCCCCCGGGAGACCCAGTACTTC.

This chain connects TRBV7-2 to TRBJ2-1, with TRBD2 as a possible D gene (5 bases). Per germline, CDR1 SGHTA and CDR2 FQGNSA. Trimming removed 10 bases at V and 5 bases at J, with 15 bases between. The CDR3 consists of 13 residues. The CDR3 nucleotides are TGTGCCACCCTAGCCCTTGGAAACAATGAGCAGTTCTTC. This translates into CATLALGNNEQFF.